One sample yielded the 31 T cell receptor beta chains listed below, sequenced in a study of blood T cell repertoires in COVID-19. Method: immunoSEQ multiplex PCR; TCRdb's copy keeps in-frame clones and lacks some. The data hold 75,000 to 100,000 clones, with 75% to 85% observed a single time. The sequencing sample was made of peripheral blood. The receptors were sampled from a woman at least 80 years old with acute or convalescent COVID-19.

The V gene is TRBV4-3, the J gene TRBJ1-1, with D maybe TRBD1 (5 bases). The germline gives CDR1 LGHNA, CDR2 YSLEER. The V and J ends lost 1 base and 7 bases respectively, with 10 bases between them. The CDR3 is 13 amino acids. CDR3 region: CASSQVQGFEAFF. The CDR3 bases are TGCGCCAGCAGCCAAGTCCAGGGATTTGAAGCTTTCTTT.

The V gene is TRBV5-1, the J gene TRBJ1-2, with D possibly being TRBD1 (5 bases). There are 14 residues in the CDR3. Trimming left V 0 bases short and J 5 bases short, with 11 bases between. Germline V CDR1 and CDR2: SGHRS, YFSETQ. The CDR3 protein is CASSLDDSRYGYTF. The DNA of the CDR3 is TGCGCCAGCAGCTTGGATGACAGTAGATATGGCTACACCTTC.

This chain connects TRBV2 to TRBJ1-5, with 9 bases fitting TRBD1. V was pared by 4 bases and J by 2 bases, with 0 bases of the junction left unmatched. This CDR3 comprises 14 residues. The germline V gene encodes CDR1 SNHLY and CDR2 FYNNEI. The CDR3: CASSGTGGNQPQHF. The CDR3 DNA sequence: TGTGCCAGCAGTGGGACAGGGGGCAATCAGCCCCAGCATTTT.

The V gene is TRBV7-2, the J gene TRBJ2-1; maybe TRBD1 (6 bases). The CDR3 has 15 amino acids. V was shortened by 5 bases and J by 0 bases, with 11 bases between the two germline ends. Germline-derived CDR1 and CDR2 are SGHTA and FQGNSA. CDR3 sequence (DNA): TGTGCCAGCAGCCCGACAGGCGGCTCCTACAATGAGCAGTTCTTC. Its protein is CASSPTGGSYNEQFF. The whole variable domain, remainder taken from reference TRBV7-2 and TRBJ2-1, is GAGVSQSPSNKVTEKGKDVELRCDPISGHTALYWYRQSLGQGLEFLIYFQGNSAPDKSGLPSDRFSAERTGGSVSTLTIQRTQQEDSAVYLCASSPTGGSYNEQFFGPGTRLTVL.

The V gene is TRBV7-9, the J gene TRBJ2-1; TRBD1 aligns across 7 bases. Germline values: CDR1 SEHNR, CDR2 FQNEAQ (reference sequence). The CDR3 loop spans 15 amino acids. The ends lost 5 bases at V and 2 bases at J; junction bases unmatched: 6. This CDR3 is CASSPRGQPYNEQFF. CDR3 nucleotides: TGTGCCAGCAGCCCCCGGGGACAGCCCTACAATGAGCAGTTCTTC.

The chain has TRBV4-3 and TRBJ2-3, with a weak D call TRBD1 (5 bases). This CDR3 is built from 16 residues. V shed 3 bases and J shed 0 bases, with 13 bases lying between them. The germline gives CDR1 LGHNA, CDR2 YSLEER. CDR3 protein: CASSQMGRPSTDTQYF. For the CDR3, the DNA is TGCGCCAGCAGCCAGATGGGGCGGCCGAGCACAGATACGCAGTATTTT.

CDR3: CASSLDPTNYGYTF. The CDR3 DNA reads as TGCGCCAGCAGCTTGGACCCGACAAACTATGGCTACACCTTC. The chain couples TRBV5-1 to TRBJ1-2, with D uncertain. V lost 0 bases, J lost 2 bases, and 8 bases lay in between. This CDR3 has 14 amino acids. Germline values: CDR1 SGHRS, CDR2 YFSETQ.

This clone was observed a single time. The chain carries TRBV7-3 and TRBJ2-7; TRBD2 matches at 14 bases. This CDR3 is 17 amino acids long. Germline V gene lookup returns CDR1 SGHTA and CDR2 FQGTGA. The V gene end was trimmed by 5 bases and the J gene end by 5 bases; junction bases not matched to a gene: 11. The CDR3 sequence: CASSRGSGTSGRDEQYF. CDR3 nucleotide sequence: TGTGCCAGCAGCCGAGGATCCGGGACTAGCGGGAGAGACGAGCAGTACTTC.

CDR3 protein: CASRDSQETQYF. The CDR3 nucleotides are TGTGCCAGCCGGGACAGCCAAGAGACCCAGTACTTC. The chain joins TRBV28 to TRBJ2-5; 7 nucleotides match TRBD1. The germline CDR1 and CDR2 sequences are MDHEN and SYDVKM. V was pared by 8 bases and J by 1 base, with 1 base of the junction left unmatched. The CDR3 is made up of 12 amino acids. The variable domain in full, completed from reference TRBV28 and TRBJ2-5, reads DVKVTQSSRYLVKRTGEKVFLECVQDMDHENMFWYRQDPGLGLRLIYFSYDVKMKEKGDIPEGYSVSREKKERFSLILESASTNQTSMYLCASRDSQETQYFGPGTRLLVL.

CDR3 DNA sequence: TGTGCCAGCAGTTTGGGGCGGGAGAGTGAGCAGTTCTTC. It codes for CASSLGRESEQFF. This chain uses TRBV27 with TRBJ2-1; 7 nucleotides align to TRBD2. This CDR3 spans 13 amino acids. Germline-derived CDR1 and CDR2 are MNHEY and SMNVEV (reference sequence). V dropped 3 bases and J dropped 9; count of bases not matched to a gene: 5.

The chain employs TRBV3-1 (or the pseudogene TRBV3-2) and TRBJ2-1; a possible D gene is TRBD2 (6 bases). The CDR3 has 14 amino acids. Per germline, CDR1 LGHDT and CDR2 YNNKEL (reference sequence). With 4 bases removed from V and 5 bases from J, the gap between germline ends came to 12 bases. The DNA for the CDR3 is TGTGCCAGCAGCCGGGCAGGGAGGCACAATGAGCAGTTCTTC. Protein: CASSRAGRHNEQFF.

This chain uses TRBV6-6 with TRBJ1-2; 10 bases map to TRBD1. The germline CDR1 and CDR2 sequences are MNHNY and SVGAGI (reference sequence). The CDR3 is 17 residues long. The ends lost 5 bases at V and 4 bases at J; junction bases unmatched: 13. The CDR3 DNA sequence: TGTGCCAGCAGTCCTTACTTCCGGGACAGGGGTGTCTATGGCTACACCTTC. Encoded protein: CASSPYFRDRGVYGYTF.

The chain uses TRBV2 and TRBJ2-5, with D perhaps matching TRBD2 (7 bases). The germline CDR1 and CDR2 sequences are SNHLY and FYNNEI. The germline V and J ends were trimmed by 1 base and 1 base, with 13 bases remaining between them. This CDR3 contains 16 residues. This CDR3 reads CASSEVGGLLQETQYF. The CDR3 DNA reads TGTGCCAGCAGTGAAGTAGGGGGACTACTCCAAGAGACCCAGTACTTC.

The genes are TRBV7-8 and TRBJ1-3, with 7 bases lining up with TRBD1. The CDR3 runs to 15 residues. Germline-derived CDR1 and CDR2 are SGHVS and FQNEAQ. Losses at the gene ends were 1 base for V and 3 bases for J; bases not matched to a gene: 3. The DNA for the CDR3 is TGTGCCAGCAGCTTAGATAGACAGGGTGGAAACACCATATATTTT. Encoded protein: CASSLDRQGGNTIYF.

This clone was observed a few times. The V gene is TRBV2, the J gene TRBJ1-4, with TRBD1 matching over 12 bases. The CDR3 contains 16 residues. Germline V lookup: CDR1 SNHLY, CDR2 FYNNEI. V shed 7 bases and J 7 bases; nucleotides not matched to a gene: 10. CDR3 DNA sequence: TGTGCCAGCAATAGGGATGGGACAGGGGGCACTGAAAAACTGTTTTTT. Protein product: CASNRDGTGGTEKLFF.

J is TRBJ1-1 and V is TRBV2, with 8 bases aligning to TRBD1. This CDR3 comprises 13 residues. Germline CDR1 reads SNHLY; CDR2 reads FYNNEI. V dropped 9 bases and J dropped 5; count of bases not matched to a gene: 8. CDR3 sequence reads: CASDRGAETEAFF. In nucleotides, the CDR3 is TGTGCCAGTGACAGGGGAGCGGAGACTGAAGCTTTCTTT.

The chain carries TRBV28 and TRBJ2-3, with 8 bases lining up with TRBD1. Germline values: CDR1 MDHEN, CDR2 SYDVKM. The CDR3 length is 15 residues. V shed 1 base, J shed 6 bases, and the junction held 6 bases outside the gene matches. The CDR3: CASSLSGQGSDTQYF. As DNA, the CDR3 is TGTGCCAGCAGTTTATCCGGACAGGGATCGGATACGCAGTATTTT.

V is TRBV7-9 and J is TRBJ2-7; 9 bases map to TRBD1. After removal of 5 bases from V and 2 bases from J, the junction contained 4 bases not matched to a gene. Germline V gene sequence: CDR1 SEHNR, CDR2 FQNEAQ (reference sequence). The CDR3 runs to 14 residues. CDR3 DNA sequence: TGTGCCAGCAGCCGGGGACAGGGCACCTACGAGCAGTACTTC. As protein: CASSRGQGTYEQYF. Variable domain in full (rest from reference TRBV7-9 and TRBJ2-7): DTGVSQNPRHKITKRGQNVTFRCDPISEHNRLYWYRQTLGQGPEFLTYFQNEAQLEKSRLLSDRFSAERPKGSFSTLEIQRTEQGDSAMYLCASSRGQGTYEQYFGPGTRLTVT.

The genes are TRBV29-1 and TRBJ2-1; TRBD2 matches at 9 bases. V was pared by 3 bases and J by 2 bases, with 2 bases of the junction left unmatched. This CDR3 contains 14 residues. Germline-derived CDR1 and CDR2 are SQVTM and ANQGSEA. This CDR3 is CSVEGGRAYNEQFF. The CDR3 DNA is TGCAGCGTTGAGGGCGGGAGGGCCTACAATGAGCAGTTCTTC.

This chain links TRBV2 with TRBJ2-7, with D possibly being TRBD2 (5 bases). From germline, CDR1 is SNHLY and CDR2 FYNNEI. The V end lost 7 bases, the J end lost 6 bases, and 10 bases lay between the germline ends. CDR3 length equals 11 residues. In nucleotides, the CDR3 is TGTGCCAGCAACGTGGGAGTCGAGCAGTACTTC. This sequence encodes CASNVGVEQYF. The complete variable domain, with remaining parts taken from reference TRBV2 and TRBJ2-7, reads EPEVTQTPSHQVTQMGQEVILRCVPISNHLYFYWYRQILGQKVEFLVSFYNNEISEKSEIFDDQFSVERPDGSNFTLKIRSTKLEDSAMYFCASNVGVEQYFGPGTRLTVT.

The CDR3 sequence: CASSPQGEETQYF. The DNA of the CDR3 is TGTGCCAGCAGCCCACAGGGTGAAGAGACCCAGTACTTC. The J gene is TRBJ2-5, the V gene TRBV7-3; maybe TRBD1 (6 bases). The CDR3 length is 13 residues. Trimming left V 5 bases short and J 3 bases short, with 10 bases between. CDR1 SGHTA and CDR2 FQGTGA come from the germline V gene. The full variable domain, with the rest looked up from reference TRBV7-3 and TRBJ2-5, is GAGVSQTPSNKVTEKGKYVELRCDPISGHTALYWYRQSLGQGPEFLIYFQGTGAADDSGLPNDRFFAVRPEGSVSTLKIQRTERGDSAVYLCASSPQGEETQYFGPGTRLLVL.

The sample holds a few counts of this clone. The chain recombines TRBV29-1 with TRBJ2-3, with TRBD2 identical over 7 bases. The CDR3 totals 14 residues. CDR1 SQVTM and CDR2 ANQGSEA come from the germline V gene. J was trimmed by 5 bases and V by 6 bases; bases with no gene match: 11. CDR3 sequence (DNA): TGCAGCGTAGCACCGGCGGGAGCGGGAGATACGCAGTATTTT. Its translation: CSVAPAGAGDTQYF.

V and J are TRBV9 and TRBJ1-2, with D hard to call. Trimming took 4 bases from V and 6 from J, leaving 16 bases between them. The CDR3 is made up of 14 amino acids. Germline CDR1 SGDLS, CDR2 YYNGEE. The CDR3 region is CASSLRNSLHGYTF. CDR3 coding DNA: TGTGCCAGCAGCCTAAGGAACAGTCTTCATGGCTACACCTTC. The full variable domain, completed using reference TRBV9 and TRBJ1-2, is DSGVTQTPKHLITATGQRVTLRCSPRSGDLSVYWYQQSLDQGLQFLIQYYNGEERAKGNILERFSAQQFPDLHSELNLSSLELGDSALYFCASSLRNSLHGYTFGSGTRLTVV.

The rearrangement links TRBV7-8 to TRBJ1-3, with D unclear. Trimming removed 1 base from V and 0 bases from J, with 10 bases in between. Germline CDR1 is SGHVS and CDR2 is FQNEAQ. The CDR3 contains 16 residues. DNA for the CDR3: TGTGCCAGCAGCTTAGGGCGGAGGAGCTCTGGAAACACCATATATTTT. Translating gives CASSLGRRSSGNTIYF.

This clone was recorded a few times. The chain uses TRBV12-3 or TRBV12-4 and TRBJ2-2; possible D gene TRBD1, 5 bases. The V gene lost 6 bases and the J gene lost 3 bases, with 8 bases spanning the gap. CDR3 length: 13 amino acids. In DNA, the CDR3 is TGTGCCAGCAGAGAACAGGACACCGGGGAGCTGTTTTTT. It is translated as CASREQDTGELFF.

This chain uses TRBV12-2 with TRBJ1-1; TRBD1, the table's D call, lacks a check against the DNA. TRBV12-2 is a pseudogene locus. This CDR3 spans 16 amino acids. CDR3 nucleotides: TGTGCAAGTCGTGGTATCCAGGGGAAGGGGTTCACTGAAGCTTTCTTT. As protein: CASRGIQGKGFTEAFF.

V is TRBV12-5 and J is TRBJ2-3, with D maybe TRBD1 (5 bases). Germline V gene lookup returns CDR1 LGHNT and CDR2 FRNRAP. Trimming took off 4 bases at V and 14 bases at J, with 16 bases between the two ends. CDR3 length equals 12 residues. The CDR3 DNA reads as TGTGCTAGTGGTTACGACTCCCAGGGTCCGTATTTT. This encodes CASGYDSQGPYF.

The chain couples TRBV29-1 to TRBJ2-3; 9 bases are shared with TRBD1. The CDR3 runs to 13 residues. The trim removed 6 bases at V and 2 bases at J, leaving 3 bases unmatched. Germline values: CDR1 SQVTM, CDR2 ANQGSEA. The CDR3 is CSVRDRDTDTQYF. CDR3 DNA sequence: TGCAGCGTACGGGACAGGGACACAGATACGCAGTATTTT.

The rearrangement links TRBV14 to TRBJ2-7, with D maybe TRBD1 (6 bases). V gave up 1 base and J gave up 5 bases, with 15 bases separating them. The CDR3 runs to 15 residues. CDR1 SGHDN and CDR2 FVKESK come from the germline V gene. Here the CDR3 reads CASSQGLVGANEQYF. The CDR3 DNA is TGTGCCAGCAGCCAAGGCTTGGTGGGGGCCAACGAGCAGTACTTC.

The genes are TRBV5-4 and TRBJ2-1; the match to TRBD2 covers 12 bases. The CDR3 is 16 amino acids. Looked up from germline, CDR1 is SGHNT and CDR2 is YYREEE (reference sequence). J gave up 3 bases and V 4 bases, and 5 bases lay outside the gene matches. Written as DNA, the CDR3 is TGTGCCAGCAGCCCATTGACTAGCGGGAGCTACAATGAGCAGTTCTTC. The encoded protein is CASSPLTSGSYNEQFF.

The chain carries TRBV24-1 and TRBJ1-5; possibly TRBD1 for D (6 bases). From germline, CDR1 is KGHDR and CDR2 SFDVKD. The CDR3 extends over 13 amino acids. V lost 6 bases, J lost 6 bases, and 11 bases lay in between. In DNA form, the CDR3 reads TGTGCCACCAGTACAGGGTGGGGTCAGCCCCAGCATTTT. It encodes CATSTGWGQPQHF.